The 14 T cell receptor beta chains listed next were all sequenced from one sample in a study of T-cell memory formation after mild COVID-19. Using its own MiXCR run on the 5' RACE reads, TCRdb lists one record per CDR3 protein. The sample consists of a few hundred thousand distinct CDR3 sequences, 20% to 25% of them appearing once. The material sequenced was PBMCs or a T cell subset sorted from them (not recorded which). The receptors here all came from an adult woman who had mild COVID-19 (a few samples of this study predate the infection). Cell type and time point are not known.

V gene TRBV6-5 combines with J gene TRBJ1-1; maybe TRBD1 (6 bases). The V gene lost 6 bases and the J gene lost 2 bases, with 22 bases spanning the gap. CDR3 size: 17 residues. Germline-derived CDR1 and CDR2 are MNHEY and SVGAGI. The CDR3 DNA reads TGTGCCAGCAGACGTACAGGGAGTCAGAGCCTTAACACTGAAGCTTTCTTT. This translates into CASRRTGSQSLNTEAFF.

The chain carries TRBV29-1 and TRBJ1-2; unclear D gene. The V gene lost 0 bases and the J gene lost 3 bases, with 17 bases spanning the gap. The germline V gene has CDR1 SQVTM and CDR2 ANQGSEA. The CDR3 is 16 residues long. Written as DNA, the CDR3 is TGCAGCGTTGAAGATCCCCTTTCGACGGGATACTATGGCTACACCTTC. Translation: CSVEDPLSTGYYGYTF.

This clonotype was detected only a few times. The chain uses TRBV24-1 and TRBJ2-2; TRBD2 might be the D (6 bases). The CDR3 length is 16 residues. CDR1 and CDR2 from the germline V gene are KGHDR and SFDVKD. Trimming removed 1 base from V and 0 bases from J, with 8 bases in between. CDR3 nucleotides: TGTGCCACCAGTGATTTTACGGGAGCGAACACCGGGGAGCTGTTTTTT. Its translation: CATSDFTGANTGELFF.

This clonotype was counted at least ten times. This chain links TRBV14 with TRBJ1-2, with D unclear. The CDR3 extends over 12 amino acids. Germline loops: CDR1 SGHDN, CDR2 FVKESK. Trimming removed 4 bases at V and 8 bases at J, with 11 bases between. The CDR3 DNA reads as TGTGCCAGCAGCCCCTGGGGTGGCGGCTACACCTTC. It yields the protein CASSPWGGGYTF.

The chain employs TRBV12-3 or TRBV12-4 and TRBJ2-3, with 10 bases fitting TRBD2. CDR3 length equals 17 residues. J was trimmed by 6 bases and V by 0 bases; bases with no gene match: 9. In DNA form, the CDR3 reads TGTGCCAGCAGTTTAGCGAACCTAGCGGGGGTCTCCGATACGCAGTATTTT. This encodes CASSLANLAGVSDTQYF.

The table lists this clonotype with a few counts. The chain uses TRBV5-1 and TRBJ2-1; D is possibly TRBD2 (5 bases). CDR1 and CDR2 from the germline V gene are SGHRS and YFSETQ. The CDR3 loop spans 16 amino acids. Deletions cut 1 base from V and 7 bases from J, with 18 bases between. CDR3 sequence reads: CASSLSRGPGGNEQFF. The CDR3 region has the DNA TGCGCCAGCAGCTTGTCCCGCGGGCCCGGAGGTAATGAGCAGTTCTTC.

This clonotype occurred a few times. This chain links TRBV15 with TRBJ1-1; no clear D gene. Germline CDR1 LNHNV, CDR2 YYDKDF (reference sequence). The CDR3 loop spans 13 amino acids. Trimming shortened V by 1 base and J by 6 bases, and 9 bases separated the two germline ends. The CDR3 loop is CATSRANRAEAFF. The CDR3 region has the DNA TGTGCCACCAGCAGAGCCAATAGGGCTGAAGCTTTCTTT.

V is TRBV19 and J is TRBJ1-1; 7 bases are shared with TRBD1. Per germline, CDR1 LNHDA and CDR2 SQIVND (reference sequence). The ends lost 10 bases at V and 5 bases at J; junction bases unmatched: 7. This CDR3 contains 12 residues. The CDR3: CATTDRNTEAFF. The CDR3 DNA is TGTGCCACCACGGACAGGAATACTGAAGCTTTCTTT.

This clonotype was detected many times. The chain is built from TRBV7-9 and TRBJ2-5; 16 bases match TRBD2. Germline V gives CDR1 SEHNR, CDR2 FQNEAQ (reference sequence). The CDR3 totals 19 residues. Trimming at V came to 2 bases and at J to 4 bases, leaving 10 bases not matched to a gene. The chain's CDR3 is CASSLKPGLAGGPRETQYF. In nucleotides, the CDR3 is TGTGCCAGCAGCTTAAAACCGGGACTAGCGGGAGGGCCACGAGAGACCCAGTACTTC. Filled out from reference TRBV7-9 and TRBJ2-5, the complete variable domain reads DTGVSQNPRHKITKRGQNVTFRCDPISEHNRLYWYRQTLGQGPEFLTYFQNEAQLEKSRLLSDRFSAERPKGSFSTLEIQRTEQGDSAMYLCASSLKPGLAGGPRETQYFGPGTRLLVL.

The chain links TRBV29-1 to TRBJ1-1; D is unclear. Trimming pared 6 bases from V and 6 bases from J, leaving 17 bases between. The length of the CDR3 is 13 residues. Germline V gene sequence: CDR1 SQVTM, CDR2 ANQGSEA. CDR3 protein: CSVATGRPAEAFF. CDR3 bases: TGCAGCGTCGCCACCGGCAGGCCAGCTGAAGCTTTCTTT.

This chain links TRBV5-4 with TRBJ2-7; TRBD1 matches 8 bases. This CDR3 has 14 residues. The V segment lost 4 bases and the J segment 1 base; nucleotides outside the gene matches: 4. CDR1 and CDR2 from the germline V gene are SGHNT and YYREEE (reference sequence). The CDR3: CASSRGQESYEQYF. DNA for the CDR3: TGTGCCAGCAGCCGGGGACAGGAGTCCTACGAGCAGTACTTC.

This chain connects TRBV14 to TRBJ1-2; no reliable D call. Per germline, CDR1 SGHDN and CDR2 FVKESK. Trimming shortened V by 3 bases and J by 1 base, and 18 bases separated the two germline ends. The CDR3 totals 17 residues. In DNA form, the CDR3 reads TGTGCCAGCAGCCAGCAAGTTGTGCGACCAATTAACTATGGCTACACCTTC. It is translated as CASSQQVVRPINYGYTF.

The rearrangement links TRBV12-3 or TRBV12-4 to TRBJ2-5; tentative D call: TRBD2 (6 bases). Trimming shortened V by 0 bases and J by 6 bases, and 14 bases separated the two germline ends. This CDR3 comprises 15 residues. CDR3: CASSLAGGPGKTQYF. CDR3 DNA sequence: TGTGCCAGCAGTTTAGCGGGAGGTCCTGGGAAGACCCAGTACTTC.

The chain carries TRBV30 and TRBJ2-5; D gene ambiguous. Germline-derived CDR1 and CDR2 are GTSNPN and SVGIG (reference sequence). Trimming removed 7 bases from V and 2 bases from J, with 14 bases in between. The CDR3 has 13 residues. CDR3 in amino acids: CAYSTVPQETQYF. Here the CDR3 DNA reads TGTGCCTACTCAACAGTTCCTCAAGAGACCCAGTACTTC.